Included here is one T cell receptor beta chain sequence, with context. Measured with immunoSEQ multiplex PCR; TCRdb has only the in-frame clones, and not every one. The sample lists about 100,000 clones; about 85% were seen once. The CDR3 runs 12 residues. In germline, CDR1 is MGHDK, CDR2 SYGVNS. V was clipped by 11 bases and J by 5 bases, with 15 bases between them. This sample was included in a study of control samples from healthy donors and cancer patients. Sequencing input: blood. The receptor comes from a young man in good health. V is TRBV25-1 and J is TRBJ1-1; D possibly corresponds to TRBD1 (5 bases). In nucleotides, the CDR3 is TGTGCCTCCGGGTACCAGGGAACTGAAGCTTTCTTT. This translates into CASGYQGTEAFF. The variable domain in full, completed from reference TRBV25-1 and TRBJ1-1, reads EADIYQTPRYLVIGTGKKITLECSQTMGHDKMYWYQQDPGMELHLIHYSYGVNSTEKGDLSSESTVSRIRTEHFPLTLESARPSHTSQYLCASGYQGTEAFFGQGTRLTVV.